This TCR beta chain came from a study of cytotoxic CD8 clonotypes in ibrutinib-treated CLL listed by TCRdb under 2021. Regarding the study in general: The cohort was composed of under 12 relapsed/refractory and roughly 14 treatment-naive patients; IGHV unmutated status was identified in approximately 18 patients. Partial responses were observed in approximately 24 patients and complete responses in 2; after a median follow-up of around 64 months, remission was maintained in approximately 14 patients and progression was observed in some twelve. The response samples were drawn at a median of approximately twelve months into treatment, with a range of about 6 to 36 months. On average, each sample had approximately 250,000 productive templates and roughly 95,000 productive rearrangements. Longitudinal samples were obtainable from about 30% of the 86 participants in the trial. Cryopreserved peripheral blood mononuclear cells were collected at three points: before therapy, at response, and at either sustained remission or disease progression. General study outcomes and caveats: Clonality increased at ibrutinib response, stayed stable in sustained remission, and fell back toward baseline at progression. Public clonotypes were rare and either shrank or stayed stable during treatment, and the rise in clonality at ibrutinib response reflected expansion of private clonotypes. Sampling times were not matched between patients in sustained remission and patients whose disease was progressing, and lymph node repertoires were not examined. Baseline clonality exceeded that of age-matched healthy donors and correlated strongly with circulating CD8+ T-cell counts.

The CDR3 contains 14 residues, cysteine and phenylalanine counted. The only DNA kept is the CDR3, 42 bases in frame from the first base. CDR1 and CDR2 (SEHNR, FQNEAQ) derive from the germline V gene (reference sequence). Deletion took 2 bases off V and 2 bases off J, with a span of 8 bases between the germline ends. On a MiSeq, deep resolution sequencing aimed for a depth between 1 in 1 million and 1 in 200,000 T cells, with each clonotype covered 10x on average. The immunoSEQ hsTCRB Kit was used to generate the TCR beta libraries. The study's processing was this. Data were analyzed with ImmunoSEQ Data Assistant and ImmunoSEQ Analyzer, with V, D and J genes assigned per IMGT definitions. Clonality, with values ranging from 0 to 1, was calculated as one minus the normalized Shannon entropy of productive rearrangement frequencies. Public clonotype analysis was restricted to overrepresented clonotypes comprising at least 0.05% of each patient's repertoire. Roughly 12 age-matched healthy donor repertoires from immuneACCESS were used as controls for clonality. This is the immuneACCESS table as TCRdb keeps it, with only in-frame sequences that have V and J called. A part of the clones is gone; compared with another copy, unresolved V genes explain less than half, and the rest is unexplained. That table is the source of V, J and clone size, and D and trimming were worked out from the DNA. The sample table records around 310,000 clones; almost 80% of these occur just once. Under 8.5% of the sample is taken by the ten largest.

For TCR beta library preparation, 2 to 2.5 micrograms of genomic DNA were isolated from cryopreserved PBMCs. High-throughput TCR beta sequencing was performed on longitudinal blood samples from CLL patients receiving ibrutinib monotherapy. Patients were enrolled in a phase 2 open-label single-center ibrutinib monotherapy trial. This clone came up a few times. The clone's antigen remains unknown. Base qualities are not recorded, but no much larger clone differs from it by a single base. The TCR originated in a human donor with chronic lymphocytic leukemia. Sequenced here: PBMCs, sampled before ibrutinib treatment. The chain joins TRBV7-9 to TRBJ2-3; the best D guess is TRBD1, with 5 bases matching. The DNA is TGTGCCAGCAGCTTATCACAGGACACAGATACGCAGTATTTT. It encodes CASSLSQDTDTQYF.